Sequencing of this TCR beta chain was carried out in a study of PD-L1 blockade in urothelial cancer (dated by TCRdb to between 2016 and 2019). Notes on the research overall: Every patient began therapy at some point between 2013 and 2015 and was given atezolizumab 1,200 mg intravenously every 3 weeks. About nine tenths of the roughly 29 patients were identified as males with urothelial cancer of bladder origin, and a prior smoking history was reported by 18 of 29 patients. Patients had an ECOG performance status of 0 or 1 and had received between 0 and 3 prior chemotherapy regimens. Blood samples were analyzed 3 weeks after the start of treatment (second dose) and 6 weeks after the start of treatment. A median of around 150,000 T cells and fewer than 85,000 unique TCRs was obtained from blood samples, and a median clonality of about 0.08 was observed. Somatic, immune and clinical correlates of response to PD-L1 blockade with atezolizumab in urothelial cancer were the focus of an exploratory multi-omic analysis. Pretreatment tumor samples, along with matched peripheral blood serially collected before and after atezolizumab treatment, were subjected to TCR sequencing. Durable clinical benefit meant progression-free survival longer than 6 months, and TCR features were also tested against progression-free and overall survival. In the same patients, pretreatment tumors underwent whole exome sequencing and RNA sequencing in addition to TCR sequencing. Several patients achieved durable clinical benefit and 20 did not. Pretreatment blood TCR-seq was available for nearly 30 patients, at least one posttreatment blood collection was obtained for approximately 24 patients, and tumor TCR-seq was available for approximately 24 patients. Study-wide findings and limitations: Greater expansion of tumor-associated TCR clones in peripheral blood 3 weeks after the start of treatment was observed in patients with durable benefit (n of about 20, p = 0.022). Small sample size (n of about 29) and many exploratory analyses mean the results are intended to be hypothesis-generating. A pretreatment peripheral blood TCR clonality below the median was linked to improved progression-free and overall survival.

The sample's time point label, decoded: pretreatment peripheral blood. The cohort included about 30 patients with locally advanced or metastatic urothelial carcinoma who were treated at Memorial Sloan Kettering on a trial protocol. Peripheral blood mononuclear cells were collected pretreatment and during treatment, at between 1 and 8 total time points per patient. The Qiagen DNeasy Blood extraction kit was used to purify genomic DNA from total PBMCs and tumor samples. Collected pretreatment and during treatment, PBMCs were isolated and stored as previously described. From cysteine to phenylalanine, the CDR3 is 13 amino acids long. Only the CDR3 region is kept as DNA, spanning 39 bases read in frame from base 1. The germline V gene yields MNHEY for CDR1 and SVGAGI for CDR2. V is reduced by 2 bases and J by 4 bases, leaving a spacing of 8 bases between them. Note on this clone: Its antigen is still unknown. Nothing much larger sits one base from this clone, and base qualities are not available.

To estimate absolute template abundance from read counts, synthetic TCR analog templates were spiked into each PCR. The immunoSEQ assay was used to amplify TCRbeta CDR3 regions from genomic DNA with bias-controlled V and J gene primers. Sequencing of rearranged TCRbeta segments was done at approximately 20X coverage. The source study handled its data this way. Sequencing errors were corrected by clustering and CDR3s were annotated against IMGT to assign V, D and J genes. Downstream analyses used only productive TCRbeta rearrangements, leaving out any out-of-frame or stop-codon sequences. To compute clonality, Shannon entropy was normalized by the log of the number of unique productive sequences and then subtracted from one. Clones differing between time points or between blood and tumor were identified using Fisher's exact test with Benjamini-Hochberg correction, with an adjusted p below 0.01 applied as the threshold. TCRdb retrieved this table from immuneACCESS and kept in-frame rearrangements only. Not all clones are present; in checked studies, unresolved V genes account for under half, and no reason is known for the remainder. The V and J calls and clone size come from that table; D and trimming were worked out from the DNA. Recorded for this sample are some 56,000 clones; 75% to 90% of them occurred a single time. Approximately 1.5% of the sample goes to the ten largest clones.

The receptor was isolated from a man aged 50 or older with urothelial cancer. The input for sequencing was PBMCs, taken around atezolizumab (anti-PD-L1) treatment. The receptor chain draws on TRBV6-5 and TRBJ1-2, with a tentative D gene TRBD1 over 6 matching bases. The sequenced DNA: TGTGCCAGCAGTTACCAGGGGCCCTATGGCTACACCTTC. Translation gives CASSYQGPYGYTF.